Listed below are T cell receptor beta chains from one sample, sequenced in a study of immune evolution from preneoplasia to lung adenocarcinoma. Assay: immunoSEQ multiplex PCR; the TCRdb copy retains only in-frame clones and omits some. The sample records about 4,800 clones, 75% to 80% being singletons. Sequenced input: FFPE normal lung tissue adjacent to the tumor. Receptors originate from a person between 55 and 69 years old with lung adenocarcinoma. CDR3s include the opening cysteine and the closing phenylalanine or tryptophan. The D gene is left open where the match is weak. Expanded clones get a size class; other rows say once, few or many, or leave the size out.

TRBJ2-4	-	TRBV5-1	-	CASSLDTAKNIQYF	TGCGCCAGCAGCTTGGATACGGCCAAAAACATTCAGTACTTC
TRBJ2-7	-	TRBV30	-	CAWRRRVAFSYEQYF	TGTGCCTGGAGGAGGAGGGTGGCCTTCTCCTACGAGCAGTACTTC
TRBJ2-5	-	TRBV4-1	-	CASSQDPGRETQYF	TGCGCCAGCAGCCAAGACCCGGGGAGGGAGACCCAGTACTTC
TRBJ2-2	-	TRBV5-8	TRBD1	CASSHRGLNTGELFF	TGTGCCAGCAGCCACAGGGGGCTTAACACCGGGGAGCTGTTTTTT
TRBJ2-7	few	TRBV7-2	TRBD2	CASSPGGGGQNEQYF	TGTGCCAGCAGCCCGGGGGGCGGGGGGCAGAACGAGCAGTACTTC
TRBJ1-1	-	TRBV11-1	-	CASSLGPPTSFF	TGTGCCAGCAGCTTAGGTCCTCCTACGAGTTTCTTT
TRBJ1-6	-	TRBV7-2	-	CASSLRGFSSYNSPLHF	TGTGCCAGCAGCTTAAGGGGGTTTAGCTCCTATAATTCACCCCTCCACTTT
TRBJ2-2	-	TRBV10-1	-	CASTEQGSSNTGELFF	TGCGCCAGCACCGAACAGGGAAGCTCGAACACCGGGGAGCTGTTTTTT
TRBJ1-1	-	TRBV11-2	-	CASSLKRNTEAFF	TGTGCCAGCAGCTTAAAGCGGAACACTGAAGCTTTCTTT
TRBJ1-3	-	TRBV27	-	CASSYRGWAGNTIYF	TGTGCCAGCAGTTACCGGGGTTGGGCTGGAAACACCATATATTTT
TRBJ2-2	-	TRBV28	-	CASSLSLGTGELFF	TGTGCCAGCAGTTTATCCTTGGGTACCGGGGAGCTGTTTTTT
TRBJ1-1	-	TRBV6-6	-	CASSYSGGMNTEAFF	TGTGCCAGCAGTTACTCCGGGGGAATGAACACTGAAGCTTTCTTT
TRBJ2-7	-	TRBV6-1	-	CASSEWGSSYEQYF	TGTGCCAGCAGTGAATGGGGCAGCTCCTACGAGCAGTACTTC
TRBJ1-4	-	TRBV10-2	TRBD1	CASSESPDRVEKLFF	TGCGCCAGCAGTGAGTCGCCGGACAGGGTTGAAAAACTGTTTTTT
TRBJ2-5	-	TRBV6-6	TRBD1	CASREDRDGGGTQYF	TGTGCCAGCAGGGAAGACAGGGATGGCGGAGGGACCCAGTACTTC
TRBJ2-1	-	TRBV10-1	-	CASSEGPTRQNEQFF	TGCGCCAGCAGTGAAGGACCTACCCGACAGAATGAGCAGTTCTTC
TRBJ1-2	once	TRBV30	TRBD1	CAWTPGQGARANYGYTF	TGTGCCTGGACCCCAGGACAGGGGGCCAGAGCTAACTATGGCTACACCTTC
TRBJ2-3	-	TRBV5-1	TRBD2	CASSSMGLAGVSRGPDTQYF	TGCGCCAGCAGCTCGATGGGACTAGCGGGAGTCTCCCGGGGCCCAGATACGCAGTATTTT
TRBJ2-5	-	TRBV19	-	CASSTGETQYF	TGTGCCAGTAGTACGGGGGAGACCCAGTACTTC
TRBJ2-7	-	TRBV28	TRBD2	CASMVSAGGDEQYF	TGTGCCAGCATGGTCTCAGCGGGAGGGGACGAGCAGTACTTC
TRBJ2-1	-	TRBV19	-	CASSMTGRGVSEQFF	TGTGCCAGTAGTATGACGGGGAGGGGGGTTAGTGAGCAGTTCTTC
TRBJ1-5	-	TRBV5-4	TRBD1	CASRQQGNQPQHF	TGTGCCAGCAGGCAACAGGGGAATCAGCCCCAGCATTTT
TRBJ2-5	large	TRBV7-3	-	CASSLGNRGATQYF	TGTGCCAGCAGCTTAGGGAATAGAGGAGCGACCCAGTACTTC
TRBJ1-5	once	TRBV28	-	CASRGEYSNQPQHF	TGTGCCAGCAGGGGGGAATATAGCAATCAGCCCCAGCATTTT
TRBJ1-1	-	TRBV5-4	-	CASSHLGGLNTEAFF	TGTGCCAGCAGCCATCTGGGGGGCTTGAACACTGAAGCTTTCTTT
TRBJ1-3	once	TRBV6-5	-	CASRPYRSGNTIYF	TGTGCCAGCAGACCCTACCGATCTGGAAACACCATATATTTT
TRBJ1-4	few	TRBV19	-	CASRTSGALGNEKLFF	TGTGCCAGTAGGACTTCAGGGGCCCTCGGTAATGAAAAACTGTTTTTT
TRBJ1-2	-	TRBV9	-	CASSPHEGGYGYTF	TGTGCCAGCAGCCCCCATGAGGGGGGCTATGGCTACACCTTC
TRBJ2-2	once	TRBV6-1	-	CAAQPGAGELFF	TGTGCCGCTCAACCGGGCGCCGGGGAGCTGTTTTTT
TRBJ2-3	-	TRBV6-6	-	CASSYSTGTDTQYF	TGTGCCAGCAGTTACTCGACCGGTACAGATACGCAGTATTTT
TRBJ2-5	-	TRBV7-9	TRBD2	CASSRGLAGLQETQYF	TGTGCCAGTTCTAGGGGACTAGCGGGCTTACAAGAGACCCAGTACTTC
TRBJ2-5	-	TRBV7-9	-	CASSSGANQETQYF	TGTGCCAGCAGCTCCGGGGCAAATCAAGAGACCCAGTACTTC
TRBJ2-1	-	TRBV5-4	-	CASSLYLGGEQFF	TGTGCCAGCAGCTTGTATCTCGGGGGTGAGCAGTTCTTC
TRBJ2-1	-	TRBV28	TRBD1	CASSLRTGAYNEQFF	TGTGCCAGCAGTTTAAGGACAGGGGCCTACAATGAGCAGTTCTTC
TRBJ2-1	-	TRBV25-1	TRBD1	CASRDDRGTYNEQFF	TGTGCCAGCAGGGATGACAGGGGGACCTACAATGAGCAGTTCTTC
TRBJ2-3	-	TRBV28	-	CASSRSGRGRSTDTQYF	TGTGCCAGCAGCCGATCGGGACGGGGCCGTAGCACAGATACGCAGTATTTT
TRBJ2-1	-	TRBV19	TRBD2	CAIISGGEQFF	TGTGCCATTATTAGCGGGGGTGAGCAGTTCTTC
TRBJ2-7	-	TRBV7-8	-	CASSLKGSDSYEQYF	TGTGCCAGCAGCTTAAAGGGGTCAGACTCCTACGAGCAGTACTTC
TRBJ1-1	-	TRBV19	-	CASHGGRGAERTEAFF	TGTGCCAGTCATGGGGGGAGAGGGGCCGAACGCACTGAAGCTTTCTTT
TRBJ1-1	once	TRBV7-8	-	CASSTGGGTEAFF	TGTGCCAGCAGTACGGGAGGGGGCACTGAAGCTTTCTTT